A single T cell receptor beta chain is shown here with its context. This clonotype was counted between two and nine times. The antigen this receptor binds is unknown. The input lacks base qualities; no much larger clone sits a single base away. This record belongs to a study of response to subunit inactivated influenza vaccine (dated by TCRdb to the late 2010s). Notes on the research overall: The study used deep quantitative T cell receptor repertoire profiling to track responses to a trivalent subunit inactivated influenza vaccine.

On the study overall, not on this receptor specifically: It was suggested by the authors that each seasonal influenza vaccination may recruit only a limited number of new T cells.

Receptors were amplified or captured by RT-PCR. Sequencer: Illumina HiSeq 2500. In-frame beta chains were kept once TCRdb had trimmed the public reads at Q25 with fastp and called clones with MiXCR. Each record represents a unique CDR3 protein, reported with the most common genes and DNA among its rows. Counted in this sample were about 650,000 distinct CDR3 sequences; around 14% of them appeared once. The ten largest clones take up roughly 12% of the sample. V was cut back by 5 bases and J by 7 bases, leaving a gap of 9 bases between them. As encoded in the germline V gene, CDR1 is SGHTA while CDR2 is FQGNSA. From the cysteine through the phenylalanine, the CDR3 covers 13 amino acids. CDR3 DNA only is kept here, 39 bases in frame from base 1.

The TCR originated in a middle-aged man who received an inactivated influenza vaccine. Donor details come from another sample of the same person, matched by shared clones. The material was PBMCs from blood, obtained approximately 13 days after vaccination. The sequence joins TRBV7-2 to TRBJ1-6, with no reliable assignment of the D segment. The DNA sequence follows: TGTGCCAGCAGCGGGGTCGTAAATTCACCCCTCCACTTT. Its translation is CASSGVVNSPLHF.